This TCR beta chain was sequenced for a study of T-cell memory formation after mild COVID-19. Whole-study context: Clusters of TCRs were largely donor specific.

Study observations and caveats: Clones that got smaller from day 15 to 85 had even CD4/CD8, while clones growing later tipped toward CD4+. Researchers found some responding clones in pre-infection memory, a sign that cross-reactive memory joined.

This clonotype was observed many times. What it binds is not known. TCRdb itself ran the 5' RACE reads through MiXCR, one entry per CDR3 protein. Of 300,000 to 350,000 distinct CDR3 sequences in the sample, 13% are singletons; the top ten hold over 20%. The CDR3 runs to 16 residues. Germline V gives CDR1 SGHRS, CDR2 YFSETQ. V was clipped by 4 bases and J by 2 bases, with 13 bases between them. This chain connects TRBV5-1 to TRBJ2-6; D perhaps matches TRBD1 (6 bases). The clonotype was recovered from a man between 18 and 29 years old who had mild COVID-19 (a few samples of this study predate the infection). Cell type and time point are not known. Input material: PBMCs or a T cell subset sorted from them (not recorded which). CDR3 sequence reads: CASSVGGATGANVLTF. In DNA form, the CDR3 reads TGCGCCAGCAGCGTTGGGGGCGCAACTGGGGCCAACGTCCTGACTTTC. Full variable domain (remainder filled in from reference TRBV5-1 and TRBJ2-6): KAGVTQTPRYLIKTRGQQVTLSCSPISGHRSVSWYQQTPGQGLQFLFEYFSETQRNKGNFPGRFSGRQFSNSRSEMNVSTLELGDSALYLCASSVGGATGANVLTFGAGSRLTVL.